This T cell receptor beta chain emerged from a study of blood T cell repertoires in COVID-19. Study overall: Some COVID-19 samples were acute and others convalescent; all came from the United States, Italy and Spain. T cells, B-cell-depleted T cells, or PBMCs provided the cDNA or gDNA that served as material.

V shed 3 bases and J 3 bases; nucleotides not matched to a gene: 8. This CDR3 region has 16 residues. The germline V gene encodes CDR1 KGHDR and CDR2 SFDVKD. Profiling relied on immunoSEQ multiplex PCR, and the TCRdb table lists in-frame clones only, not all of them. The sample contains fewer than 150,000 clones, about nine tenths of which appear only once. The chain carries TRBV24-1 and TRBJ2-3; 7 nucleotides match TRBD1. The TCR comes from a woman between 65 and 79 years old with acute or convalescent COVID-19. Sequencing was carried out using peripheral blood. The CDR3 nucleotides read TGTGCCACCAGTGATCAAACAGGGGATGGGACAGATACGCAGTATTTT. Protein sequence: CATSDQTGDGTDTQYF.